This TCR beta chain originates from a study of cytomegalovirus exposure and HLA in healthy donors (dated by TCRdb to about 2017). The study in broad terms: An earlier analysis of 587 of the donors reported 276 Gb of sequence data and 95 million to 120 million unique TCR beta sequences obtained from about 170 million T cells. An early release covering roughly 600 HLA-typed donors comprised approximately 300 gigabases of sequencing data and roughly 86 million unique TCR sequences. The genetic ancestry cluster associated with self-reported Caucasian donors included approximately 85% of the approximately 400 genotyped donors. The study aimed to test whether cataloging public T cell receptors could reveal signatures of past pathogen exposure. The study profiled the T cell repertoires of 666 subjects by immunosequencing and related them to cytomegalovirus serostatus. Along with the approximately 700-subject first cohort, a separate validation cohort of over a hundred different subjects was used. The study combined high-throughput TCR immunosequencing, statistical association of individual TCRs with disease status, and machine learning to predict cytomegalovirus infection status. In a later analysis, previously published TCR beta repertoires from about 670 donors were re-analyzed and high-resolution HLA genotyping was added so that TCR occurrence patterns could be studied. Rather than using new phenotypic data, the later analysis identified candidate immune exposures from TCR beta sequences and from how often those sequences occurred across donors. To decide whether each TCR beta V gene segment behaved as functional or pseudogenic, an earlier analysis of 587 of the donors relied on high-throughput TCR beta sequencing. Donor age, sex, ethnicity and CMV serostatus were compiled alongside the repertoire data. A later genetic analysis took genome-wide SNP genotypes for about three fifths of the roughly 700 donors and used that subset as a discovery cohort. Every repertoire in the discovery cohort had been generated on one and the same sequencing platform. HLA typing included class I and class II loci at four-digit resolution. Typing coverage varied by locus: about 620-630 donors for A, B, C, DRB1 and DQB1; about 520 for DQA1; over 600 for DPA1; 450 to 480 for DPB1. Four or five DR-DQ haplotypes were handled as single units for association and clustering because linkage in the cohort was strong. Among over 350 genotyped donors of the cohort, an average of 235,054 unique TCR beta nucleotide sequences were sequenced per donor, roughly 18% of them non-productive.

Including both end residues, the CDR3 is 11 amino acids long. This clone was detected a few times. Its antigen target is currently unknown. No conserved phenylalanine or tryptophan is present at the end of the CDR3, so a read error is the likely explanation. Because the CDR3's place on the DNA is in doubt, the DNA is left out and the CDR3 is given as listed by TCRdb. The cohort comprised some 730 healthy bone marrow donors. All cohort members were sampled while nominally healthy, although unrecorded immune exposures were likely present. The donor was CMV seronegative and was included in the group of several hundred seronegative cohort members. Every donor gave a peripheral blood sample, and the peripheral blood mononuclear cells from that sample were used for TCR beta sequencing. The Qiagen DNeasy Blood Extraction Kit was used to extract genomic DNA from the blood cell samples. General conclusions and limits of the study: Compared with equally common non-associated chains, HLA-associated TCR beta chains in a later analysis were more clonally expanded and had lower generation probabilities. Because counts were too low, roughly 18 rarely observed V segments, including chromosome 9 orphons, were left out of the earlier analysis of over 550 of the donors. In an earlier analysis of approximately 600 of the donors, most TCR beta V segments were observed in productive rearrangements about 87% or about 30% of the time, broadly matching IMGT annotations. In vitro tests confirmed that a few of the cytomegalovirus-associated TCR beta chains recognize cytomegalovirus antigens. According to the authors, the approach could potentially be generalized to other disease states and immunological phenotypes. The classifier was reported to diagnose cytomegalovirus status with high specificity and sensitivity in both the original cohort and the validation cohort. This cohort had only TCR beta chains sequenced, and the lack of alpha or paired-chain data limited which features could be detected. According to a later analysis, parvovirus B19, influenza, CMV and Epstein-Barr virus appeared linked to several top co-occurrence clusters. The 87-base-pair reads could not distinguish some IMGT-functional V segments, including TRBV6-2 and TRBV6-3, so those segments were excluded. Most TCR sequences were observed very rarely across donors, whereas some public TCRs were present in many individuals. The study listed over 150 TCR beta chains as associated with cytomegalovirus. For the cohort, immune exposure information was limited to CMV serostatus. Assigning TCR associations to individual alleles was difficult when HLA alleles, especially DR and DQ, strongly co-occurred. In a later genetic analysis, fewer N-insertions in productive TCRs were reported among donors in an Asian-associated ancestry cluster than the approximately 710-donor mean. Specific HLA alleles were associated with over 15,000 TCR beta sequences at a false discovery rate of 0.05 in a later analysis. According to a later analysis, most CMV-associated TCR beta chains appeared to be HLA-restricted, and the HLA associations seemed to be driven largely by CMV exposure. Roughly uniform sequencing depth across donors was assumed in presence/absence analyses, although this assumption may not hold. In a later genetic analysis, a missense DCLRE1C variant was associated with V-gene and J-gene trimming of TCR beta chains, and the association was replicated in an independent cohort. Linkage disequilibrium might explain the correlated functional status among segregating V segments, but an unknown experimental factor could not be excluded. In a later analysis, TCR association rates were found to vary across HLA loci, with the most associated TCRs seen for DRB1 alleles and the fewest for HLA-C alleles. A group of highly shared sequence variants was considered likely to be a technical artifact of the sequencing pipeline. A further reported finding was that TCR beta sequences accurately predicted the HLA-A and HLA-B alleles for most subjects in the first cohort. Because HLA typing was missing for some donors at each locus, association tests included only the typed subset.

Preparation of the library involved the immunoSEQ multiplex PCR assay. For the multiplex PCR, a mixture combining 60 forward primers for TCR Vbeta segments and 13 reverse primers for TCR Jbeta segments was used. The CDR3 region of rearranged TCR beta genes was amplified from genomic DNA with a multiplex PCR assay. The amplified TCR beta libraries were sequenced on the Illumina HiSeq System as 87-base-pair reads. Concerning the study's data processing: Across the roughly 700 repertoires, a later analysis counted around 80 million unique TCR beta chains, about 10 million of which were shared by at least two donors. Raw reads were error-corrected and collapsed into unique sequences with a nearest-neighbor algorithm that merged closely related sequences to remove PCR and sequencing errors. CDR3 sequences were aligned to IMGT reference sequences to assign V, D and J gene segments. Each retained sequence needed at least a six-nucleotide match to both a V gene segment and a J gene segment. Rearrangements were called productive when the CDR3 lacked stop codons and stayed in frame with V and J; all others were non-productive. Following IMGT convention, CDR3 was defined as the stretch from the second conserved V-encoded cysteine up to the conserved J-encoded phenylalanine. In an earlier analysis of 587 of the donors, sequences lacking an unambiguous match to a single V gene segment were excluded. In an earlier analysis of 587 of the donors, a V segment was called functional when productive rearrangements were above 56.7%, and segregating when the standard deviation between donors exceeded 5%. To diagnose cytomegalovirus status from the catalog of TCR beta chain sequences, a statistical classification framework was built. A later analysis assigned V and J genes by comparing TCR nucleotide sequences with IMGT/GENE-DB human TR gene sequences. In a later analysis, CDR3 sequences and most-parsimonious VDJ recombination scenarios were assigned using the TCRdist pipeline. A later analysis defined each TCR beta chain by its CDR3 amino acid sequence plus V-gene family, and excluded reads lacking a unique V-gene family. To address suspected cross-contamination and a sequencing artifact, a later analysis removed 550 to 750 highly shared, low-generation-probability nucleotide sequences. In a later analysis, a clonal expansion index was calculated for each public chain from normalized within-repertoire ranks of inferred template counts. In a later analysis, generation probabilities were computed with a VDJ recombination model fitted to out-of-frame rearrangements, and the resulting probabilities were checked against IGoR. In a later analysis, TCR-TCR, TCR-HLA and TCR-CMV co-occurrence was scored with hypergeometric tests, and a repertoire-size bias correction was applied to TCR pairs. A later analysis estimated false discovery rates by permuting HLA or CMV assignments 20 times. In a later analysis, co-occurring TCRs were grouped with DBSCAN, and TCRdist sequence similarity was added when clustering was performed within HLA-allele-positive subsets. Repertoires with fewer than 30,000 or more than 120,000 public chains were left out of co-occurrence clustering, as were five repertoires with anomalous nucleotide sharing. This is the immuneACCESS table as TCRdb keeps it, with only in-frame sequences that have V and J called. A part of the clones is gone; compared with another copy, unresolved V genes explain less than half, and the rest is unexplained. The V and J calls and clone size come from that table; D and trimming were worked out from the DNA. This sample lists a few hundred thousand clones; 60% to 80% were detected once. The ten biggest clones cover 1.5% to 2% of the sample.

The sequence joins TRBV21-1 to TRBJ2-3; the D call of TRBD2 is as the table states it, not checked on the DNA. TRBV21-1 is deemed a pseudogene. The source is a man between 18 and 35 years old in good health and CMV-seronegative. The sequencing sample was made of PBMCs. The CDR3 in this case is CATQSGLAGVV.